The T cell receptor beta chain under discussion was sequenced for a study of blood T cell repertoires in COVID-19. Study-level information: PBMCs, B-cell-depleted T cells, or T cells provided the cDNA or gDNA that made up the material.

Using immunoSEQ multiplex PCR, the repertoire was profiled, and TCRdb retains in-frame clones only, with some absent. The table lists roughly 250,000 clones, about 87% of them singletons, with approximately 9% in the top ten. This clone was seen only once. CDR1 MNHEY and CDR2 SVGEGT come from the germline V gene. Between the trimmed V and J ends, which lost 2 bases and 5 bases, there was a span of 12 bases. The CDR3 runs to 14 residues. The rearrangement joins TRBV6-2 or TRBV6-3 to TRBJ1-1, with D perhaps TRBD1 (5 bases). The sequence was obtained from a human donor in a cohort sampled during active COVID-19. Sequenced: peripheral blood. The DNA of the CDR3 is TGTGCCAGCAGTTACGCGGGGGGTTCGACTGAAGCTTTCTTT. Translating it yields CASSYAGGSTEAFF.